The clone carrying this T cell receptor beta chain was recorded once. A Seattle source enrolled patients during active infection and followed them longitudinally. CDR1 and CDR2 from the germline V gene are MGHRA and YSYEKL. Trimming shortened V by 0 bases and J by 0 bases, and 14 bases separated the two germline ends. CDR3 length: 17 amino acids. Under the authors' procedure: It was from reference gene primer amplification that nucleated cell counts were estimated. The repertoire was sequenced with immunoSEQ multiplex PCR; TCRdb's copy has only in-frame clones and lacks some. V, J and clone size were drawn from that table, and D and trimming were deduced from the DNA. Among a few hundred thousand clones listed, 88% were seen once. The data stem from a study of blood T cell repertoires in COVID-19. Across the whole study: Samples came from the United States, Italy and Spain, spanning acute and convalescent COVID-19. From T cells, B-cell-depleted T cells, or PBMCs came the material, which was cDNA or gDNA.

The rearrangement links TRBV4-1 to TRBJ1-2; TRBD1 is a possible D gene (5 bases). The sequence derives from a woman in her forties or fifties with COVID-19, enrolled during active disease. The sample was peripheral blood. The chain's CDR3 is CASSQEARGGTNYGYTF. The CDR3 nucleotides read TGCGCCAGCAGCCAAGAGGCCCGGGGGGGGACTAACTATGGCTACACCTTC.